The 18 T cell receptor beta chains below come from one sample, sequenced in a study of chemoradiotherapy in HPV16-positive cancers. Profiling relied on immunoSEQ multiplex PCR, and the TCRdb table lists in-frame clones only, not all of them. Among about 53,000 clones listed, over 85% were seen once. Sample: blood, taken from a patient who underwent chemoradiotherapy. The origin of the receptors is a human donor with HPV-associated anogenital cancer.

V gene TRBV2 combines with J gene TRBJ2-1, with 14 bases identical to TRBD2. The CDR3 extends over 15 amino acids. J was trimmed by 9 bases and V by 5 bases; bases with no gene match: 6. In germline, CDR1 is SNHLY, CDR2 FYNNEI. This chain's CDR3 is CASSSTSGRAGEQFF. The CDR3 DNA sequence: TGTGCCAGCAGTTCGACTAGCGGGAGGGCCGGTGAGCAGTTCTTC.

This clone was seen a few times. V and J are TRBV18 and TRBJ1-5; D call uncertain. In germline, CDR1 is KGHSH, CDR2 LQKENI. CDR3 length equals 16 residues. Trimming shortened V by 4 bases and J by 0 bases, and 13 bases separated the two germline ends. DNA for the CDR3: TGTGCCAGCTCACTGTCGGTCGCCAATAGCAATCAGCCCCAGCATTTT. The encoded protein is CASSLSVANSNQPQHF.

In regard to this clone: The identical CDR3 is also encoded by other nucleotide sequences in the sample. The chain employs TRBV7-8 and TRBJ2-2; D unclear. Per the germline V gene, CDR1 is SGHVS and CDR2 is FQNEAQ. The length of the CDR3 is 13 residues. The germline V and J ends were trimmed by 1 base and 3 bases, with 3 bases remaining between them. CDR3 DNA: TGTGCCAGCAGCTTAGTCGACACCGGGGAGCTGTTTTTT. This translates into CASSLVDTGELFF.

The chain combines TRBV7-2 with TRBJ2-6, with D uncertain. Trimming pared 1 base from V and 0 bases from J, leaving 4 bases between. This CDR3 has 15 residues. Germline assignment: CDR1 SGHTA and CDR2 FQGNSA. CDR3 DNA sequence: TGTGCCAGCAGCTTAGTCCACTCTGGGGCCAACGTCCTGACTTTC. Translation gives CASSLVHSGANVLTF. Variable domain in full (rest from reference TRBV7-2 and TRBJ2-6): GAGVSQSPSNKVTEKGKDVELRCDPISGHTALYWYRQSLGQGLEFLIYFQGNSAPDKSGLPSDRFSAERTGGSVSTLTIQRTQQEDSAVYLCASSLVHSGANVLTFGAGSRLTVL.

This clone was observed a few times. V is TRBV7-9 and J is TRBJ2-4; possible D gene TRBD2, 5 bases. V was trimmed by 5 bases and J by 9 bases, leaving 20 bases between them. The CDR3 loop spans 15 amino acids. Germline V gives CDR1 SEHNR, CDR2 FQNEAQ (reference sequence). In nucleotides, the CDR3 is TGTGCCAGCAGCCTCCGTTCGGGGTTAGGAAGCATTCAGTACTTC. It yields the protein CASSLRSGLGSIQYF. Full variable domain (rest looked up from reference TRBV7-9 and TRBJ2-4): DTGVSQNPRHKITKRGQNVTFRCDPISEHNRLYWYRQTLGQGPEFLTYFQNEAQLEKSRLLSDRFSAERPKGSFSTLEIQRTEQGDSAMYLCASSLRSGLGSIQYFGAGTRLSVL.

V usage is TRBV12-5 and J usage is TRBJ2-5; D might be TRBD1 or TRBD2, each matching 6 bases. The ends were cut back, 1 base at V and 2 bases at J, with 11 bases in the middle. CDR3 length: 15 residues. From germline, CDR1 is LGHNT and CDR2 FRNRAP. This CDR3 is CASGLGRGGQETQYF. The CDR3 DNA reads as TGTGCTAGTGGTTTGGGCAGGGGAGGACAAGAGACCCAGTACTTC. The whole variable domain, remainder taken from reference TRBV12-5 and TRBJ2-5, is DARVTQTPRHKVTEMGQEVTMRCQPILGHNTVFWYRQTMMQGLELLAYFRNRAPLDDSGMPKDRFSAEMPDATLATLKIQPSEPRDSAVYFCASGLGRGGQETQYFGPGTRLLVL.

The count of this clone is one. V usage is TRBV7-9 and J usage is TRBJ2-1; 8 bases are shared with TRBD2. The CDR3 loop spans 15 amino acids. J gave up 7 bases and V 4 bases, and 9 bases lay outside the gene matches. Germline V gene sequence: CDR1 SEHNR, CDR2 FQNEAQ (reference sequence). The chain's CDR3 is CASSSFSGGRNEQFF. DNA of the CDR3: TGTGCCAGCAGCTCTTTCAGCGGGGGACGGAATGAGCAGTTCTTC.

The chain has TRBV5-1 and TRBJ1-2; D possibly corresponds to TRBD1 (6 bases). Germline loops: CDR1 SGHRS, CDR2 YFSETQ. The V and J ends lost 6 bases and 3 bases respectively, with 15 bases between them. The CDR3 totals 14 residues. CDR3 sequence (DNA): TGCGCCAGCACTATAGAACAGGGCGACTATGGCTACACCTTC. It is translated as CASTIEQGDYGYTF.

The rearrangement links TRBV19 to TRBJ2-5; 11 bases fit TRBD1. V trimming: 4 bases; J trimming: 5 bases; junction bases outside the gene matches: 6. CDR1 and CDR2 (germline): LNHDA, SQIVND (reference sequence). The CDR3 has 15 residues. The chain's CDR3 is CASSTGQGARETQYF. In nucleotides, the CDR3 is TGTGCCAGTAGTACAGGACAGGGGGCAAGGGAGACCCAGTACTTC.

The V and J genes are TRBV7-2 and TRBJ2-1; 14 nucleotides line up with TRBD2. The CDR3 extends over 18 amino acids. V lost 5 bases, J lost 5 bases, and 11 bases stayed unmatched. Germline V gene lookup returns CDR1 SGHTA and CDR2 FQGNSA. The CDR3 region is CASSPRLAGGLGHNEQFF. The CDR3 DNA follows: TGTGCCAGCAGCCCCCGACTAGCGGGAGGGCTGGGGCACAATGAGCAGTTCTTC.

In this sample, this clone turned up once. Other DNA sequences within the sample encode an identical CDR3. V is TRBV10-3 and J is TRBJ1-5; D might be TRBD1 (5 bases). Germline lookup yields CDR1 ENHRY and CDR2 SYGVKD. With 2 bases removed from V and 9 bases from J, the gap between germline ends came to 14 bases. The CDR3 is 14 residues long. CDR3 region: CAISEDSRLVPQHF. CDR3 coding DNA: TGTGCCATCAGTGAGGACAGTCGGTTGGTGCCCCAGCATTTT.

The chain has TRBV5-1 and TRBJ2-7; 9 nucleotides line up with TRBD1. V lost 0 bases and J lost 4; bases outside the gene matches: 2. CDR1 and CDR2 (germline): SGHRS, YFSETQ. The CDR3 is 14 amino acids. Written as DNA, the CDR3 is TGCGCCAGCAGCTTGGGGACAGGGGAGTACGAGCAGTACTTC. Translation gives CASSLGTGEYEQYF.

CDR3 residues: CASSASTNEKLFF. For the CDR3, the DNA is TGTGCCAGCAGCGCTTCAACGAATGAAAAACTGTTTTTT. This sequence joins TRBV21-1 and TRBJ1-4. TRBV21-1 is marked as a pseudogene. CDR3 size: 13 residues.

This clone was counted once. The chain employs TRBV30 and TRBJ1-6; TRBD1 might be the D (5 bases). Trimming pared 7 bases from V and 0 bases from J, leaving 13 bases between. The CDR3 has 15 residues. CDR1 is GTSNPN and CDR2 is SVGIG in the germline V gene (reference sequence). The DNA of the CDR3 is TGTGCCTTGGAGGGGTTAAGCTCCTATAATTCACCCCTCCACTTT. Translated: CALEGLSSYNSPLHF.

V and J are TRBV6-5 and TRBJ2-2; TRBD2 agrees at 9 bases. Germline V gene lookup returns CDR1 MNHEY and CDR2 SVGAGI. V shed 5 bases, J shed 7 bases, and the junction held 2 bases outside the gene matches. The CDR3 runs to 13 residues. As DNA, the CDR3 is TGTGCCAGCAGTGGACTAGCGTACGGGGAGCTGTTTTTT. This sequence encodes CASSGLAYGELFF.

J is TRBJ2-2 and V is TRBV10-3; D is uncertain. The V gene's germline CDR1 is ENHRY and CDR2 SYGVKD. Trimming removed 0 bases at V and 6 bases at J, with 8 bases between. The CDR3 consists of 14 residues. CDR3 residues: CAISESDRPGELFF. The CDR3 DNA sequence: TGTGCCATCAGTGAGTCGGATCGGCCCGGGGAGCTGTTTTTT.

This clone showed up just once. This chain joins TRBV11-2 and TRBJ1-1; D gene ambiguous. Germline V gives CDR1 SGHAT, CDR2 FQNNGV. V was trimmed by 0 bases and J by 1 base, leaving 9 bases between them. This CDR3 has 15 residues. The chain's CDR3 is CASSLDRPWNTEAFF. The CDR3 coding sequence is TGTGCCAGCAGCTTAGATCGCCCATGGAACACTGAAGCTTTCTTT.

The DNA for the CDR3 is TGTGCCAGCAACACGGGACAGGGAAACTACGAGCAGTACTTC. It translates to CASNTGQGNYEQYF. The V call is TRBV7-2, the J call TRBJ2-7, with TRBD1 identical over 9 bases. The germline CDR1 and CDR2 sequences are SGHTA and FQGNSA. CDR3 length: 14 amino acids. Losses at the gene ends were 7 bases for V and 3 bases for J; bases not matched to a gene: 7.